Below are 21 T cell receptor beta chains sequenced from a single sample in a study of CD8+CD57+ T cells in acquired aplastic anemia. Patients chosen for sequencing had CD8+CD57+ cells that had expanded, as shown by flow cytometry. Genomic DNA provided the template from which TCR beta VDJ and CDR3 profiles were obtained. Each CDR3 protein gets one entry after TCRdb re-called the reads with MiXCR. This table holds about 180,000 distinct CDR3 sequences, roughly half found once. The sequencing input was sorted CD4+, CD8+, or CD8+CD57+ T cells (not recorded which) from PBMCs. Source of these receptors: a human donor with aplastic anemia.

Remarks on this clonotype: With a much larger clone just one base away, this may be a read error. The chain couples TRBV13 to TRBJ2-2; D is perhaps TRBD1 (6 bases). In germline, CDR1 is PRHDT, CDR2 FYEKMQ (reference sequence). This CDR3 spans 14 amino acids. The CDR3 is CANSTGTTTGELFF. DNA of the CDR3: TGTGCCAACAGCACCGGGACAACCACCGGGGAGCTGTTTTTT.

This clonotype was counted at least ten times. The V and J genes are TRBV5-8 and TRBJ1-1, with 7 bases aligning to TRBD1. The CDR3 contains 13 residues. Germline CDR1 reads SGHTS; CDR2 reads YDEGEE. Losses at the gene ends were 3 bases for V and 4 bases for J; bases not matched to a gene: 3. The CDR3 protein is CASSWGTVTEAFF. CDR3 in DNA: TGTGCCAGCAGCTGGGGGACAGTCACTGAAGCTTTCTTT.

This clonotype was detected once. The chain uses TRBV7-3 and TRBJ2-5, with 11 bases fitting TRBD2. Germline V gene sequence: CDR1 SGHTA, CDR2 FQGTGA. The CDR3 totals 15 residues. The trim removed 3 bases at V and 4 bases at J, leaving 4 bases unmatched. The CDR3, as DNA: TGTGCCAGCAGCTTGTCTAGCGGGGGGACAGAGACCCAGTACTTC. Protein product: CASSLSSGGTETQYF. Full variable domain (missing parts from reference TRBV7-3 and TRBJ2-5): GAGVSQTPSNKVTEKGKYVELRCDPISGHTALYWYRQSLGQGPEFLIYFQGTGAADDSGLPNDRFFAVRPEGSVSTLKIQRTERGDSAVYLCASSLSSGGTETQYFGPGTRLLVL.

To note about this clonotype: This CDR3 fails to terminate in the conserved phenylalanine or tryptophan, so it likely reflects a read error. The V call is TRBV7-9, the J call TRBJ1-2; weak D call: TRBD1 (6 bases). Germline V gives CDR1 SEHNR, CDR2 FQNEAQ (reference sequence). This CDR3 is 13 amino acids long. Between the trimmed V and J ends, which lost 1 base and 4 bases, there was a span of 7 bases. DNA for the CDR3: TGTGCCAGCAGCTTAGGGACAGCCTATGGCTACACCTGC. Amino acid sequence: CASSLGTAYGYTC.

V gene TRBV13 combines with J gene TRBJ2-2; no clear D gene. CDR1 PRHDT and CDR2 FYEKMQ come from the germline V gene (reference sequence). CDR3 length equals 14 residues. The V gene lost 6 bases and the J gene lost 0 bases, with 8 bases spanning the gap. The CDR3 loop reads CASRRNPNTGELFF. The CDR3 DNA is TGTGCCAGCAGGCGAAACCCGAACACCGGGGAGCTGTTTTTT.

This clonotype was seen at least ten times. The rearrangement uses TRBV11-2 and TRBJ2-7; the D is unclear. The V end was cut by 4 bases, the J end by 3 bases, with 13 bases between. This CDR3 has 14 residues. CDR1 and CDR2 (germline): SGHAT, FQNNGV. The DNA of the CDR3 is TGTGCCAGCAGCTCAGCACAGTTCGACTACGAGCAGTACTTC. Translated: CASSSAQFDYEQYF. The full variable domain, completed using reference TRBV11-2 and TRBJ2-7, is EAGVAQSPRYKIIEKRQSVAFWCNPISGHATLYWYQQILGQGPKLLIQFQNNGVVDDSQLPKDRFSAERLKGVDSTLKIQPAKLEDSAVYLCASSSAQFDYEQYFGPGTRLTVT.

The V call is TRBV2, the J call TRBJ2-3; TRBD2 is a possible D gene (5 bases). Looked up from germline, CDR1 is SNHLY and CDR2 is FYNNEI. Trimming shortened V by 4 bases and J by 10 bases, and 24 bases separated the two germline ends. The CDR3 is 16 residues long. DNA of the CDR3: TGTGCCAGCAGTGCAGAGCCGCCTGGGAGCGGAGTGTCGCAGTATTTT. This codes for CASSAEPPGSGVSQYF.

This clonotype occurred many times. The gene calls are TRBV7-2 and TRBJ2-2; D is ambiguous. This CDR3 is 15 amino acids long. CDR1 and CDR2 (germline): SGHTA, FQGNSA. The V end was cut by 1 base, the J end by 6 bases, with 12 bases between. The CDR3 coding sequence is TGTGCCAGCAGCTTAGGCACCCTTGGGGCCGGGGAGCTGTTTTTT. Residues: CASSLGTLGAGELFF.

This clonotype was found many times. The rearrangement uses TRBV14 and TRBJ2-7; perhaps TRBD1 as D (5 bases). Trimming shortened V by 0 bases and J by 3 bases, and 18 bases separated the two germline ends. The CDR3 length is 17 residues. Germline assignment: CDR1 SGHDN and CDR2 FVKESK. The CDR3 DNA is TGTGCCAGCAGCCAAGAACGACAGTCGGGCCCATTCTACGAGCAGTACTTC. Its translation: CASSQERQSGPFYEQYF.

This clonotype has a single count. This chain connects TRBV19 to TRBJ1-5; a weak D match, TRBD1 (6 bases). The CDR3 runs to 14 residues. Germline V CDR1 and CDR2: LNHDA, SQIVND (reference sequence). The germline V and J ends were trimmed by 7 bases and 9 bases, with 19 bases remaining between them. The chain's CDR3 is CASMPGAGVAPQHF. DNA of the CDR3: TGTGCCAGTATGCCGGGGGCAGGGGTTGCGCCCCAGCATTTT.

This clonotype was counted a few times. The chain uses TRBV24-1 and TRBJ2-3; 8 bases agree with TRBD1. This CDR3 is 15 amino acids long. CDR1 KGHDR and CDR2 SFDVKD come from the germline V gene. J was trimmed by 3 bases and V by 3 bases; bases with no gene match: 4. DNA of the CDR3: TGTGCCACCAGTGATCGGACAGGGTTAACAGATACGCAGTATTTT. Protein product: CATSDRTGLTDTQYF.

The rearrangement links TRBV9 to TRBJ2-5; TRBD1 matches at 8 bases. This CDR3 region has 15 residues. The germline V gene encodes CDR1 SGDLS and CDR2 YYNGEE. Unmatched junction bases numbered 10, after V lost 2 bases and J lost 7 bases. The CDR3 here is CASSVRTGPSPTQYF. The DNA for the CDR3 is TGTGCCAGCAGCGTCAGGACAGGGCCGAGCCCGACCCAGTACTTC. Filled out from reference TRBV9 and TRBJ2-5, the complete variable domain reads DSGVTQTPKHLITATGQRVTLRCSPRSGDLSVYWYQQSLDQGLQFLIQYYNGEERAKGNILERFSAQQFPDLHSELNLSSLELGDSALYFCASSVRTGPSPTQYFGPGTRLLVL.

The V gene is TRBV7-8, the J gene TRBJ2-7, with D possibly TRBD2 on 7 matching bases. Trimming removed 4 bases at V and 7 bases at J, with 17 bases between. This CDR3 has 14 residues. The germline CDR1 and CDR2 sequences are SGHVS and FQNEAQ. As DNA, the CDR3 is TGTGCCAGCAGCTATTGGGGGGGGCCAGGGGAGCAGTACTTC. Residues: CASSYWGGPGEQYF.

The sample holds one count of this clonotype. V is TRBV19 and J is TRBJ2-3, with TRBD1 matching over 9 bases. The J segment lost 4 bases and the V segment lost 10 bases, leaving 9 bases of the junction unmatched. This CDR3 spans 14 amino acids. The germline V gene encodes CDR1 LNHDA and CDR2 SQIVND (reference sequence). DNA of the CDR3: TGTGCCACTACTTACAGGGGGCGATCAGATACGCAGTATTTT. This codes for CATTYRGRSDTQYF.

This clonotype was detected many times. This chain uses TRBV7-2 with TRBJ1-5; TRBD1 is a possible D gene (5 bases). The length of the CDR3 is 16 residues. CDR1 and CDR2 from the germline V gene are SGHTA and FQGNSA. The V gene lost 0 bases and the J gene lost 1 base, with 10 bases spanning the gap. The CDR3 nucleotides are TGTGCCAGCAGCTTAGCAGCAGGGTGGAGCAATCAGCCCCAGCATTTT. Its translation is CASSLAAGWSNQPQHF.

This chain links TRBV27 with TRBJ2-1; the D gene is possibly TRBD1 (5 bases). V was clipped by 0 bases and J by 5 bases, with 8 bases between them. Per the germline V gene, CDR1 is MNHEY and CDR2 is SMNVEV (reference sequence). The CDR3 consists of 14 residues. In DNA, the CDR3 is TGTGCCAGCAGTTTATCGGGGCTGAACAATGAGCAGTTCTTC. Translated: CASSLSGLNNEQFF.

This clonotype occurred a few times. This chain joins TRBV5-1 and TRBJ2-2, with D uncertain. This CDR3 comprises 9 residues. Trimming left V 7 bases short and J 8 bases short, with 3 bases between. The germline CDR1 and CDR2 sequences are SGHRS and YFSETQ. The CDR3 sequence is CASHGELFF. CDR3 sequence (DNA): TGCGCCAGCCATGGGGAGCTGTTTTTT. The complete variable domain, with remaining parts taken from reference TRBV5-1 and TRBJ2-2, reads KAGVTQTPRYLIKTRGQQVTLSCSPISGHRSVSWYQQTPGQGLQFLFEYFSETQRNKGNFPGRFSGRQFSNSRSEMNVSTLELGDSALYLCASHGELFFGEGSRLTVL.

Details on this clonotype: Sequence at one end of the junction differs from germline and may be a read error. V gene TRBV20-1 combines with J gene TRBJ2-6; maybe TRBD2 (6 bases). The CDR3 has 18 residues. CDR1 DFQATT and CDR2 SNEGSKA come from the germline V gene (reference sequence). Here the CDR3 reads CSARPVRGIPSGANALTF. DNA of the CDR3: TGCAGTGCTAGGCCCGTTCGGGGGATACCCTCTGGGGCCAACGCCCTGACTTTC.

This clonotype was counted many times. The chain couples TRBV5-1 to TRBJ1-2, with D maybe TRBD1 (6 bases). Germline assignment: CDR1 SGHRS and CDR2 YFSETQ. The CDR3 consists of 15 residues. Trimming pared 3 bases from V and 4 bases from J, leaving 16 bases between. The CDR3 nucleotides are TGCGCCAGCAGCTCCCCCGCTATGACAGGCTATGGCTACACCTTC. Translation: CASSSPAMTGYGYTF.

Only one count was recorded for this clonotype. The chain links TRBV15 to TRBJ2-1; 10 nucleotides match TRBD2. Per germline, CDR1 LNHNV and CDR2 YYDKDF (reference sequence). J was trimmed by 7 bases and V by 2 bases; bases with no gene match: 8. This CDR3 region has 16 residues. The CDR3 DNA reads TGTGCCACCAGCAGACCTAGCGGGGGCAAACCTAATGAGCAGTTCTTC. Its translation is CATSRPSGGKPNEQFF.

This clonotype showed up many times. As DNA, the CDR3 is TGTGCCAGCAGCCAAGATTATTCTAGCGGGAGCTACGAGCAGTACTTC. This translates into CASSQDYSSGSYEQYF. V gene TRBV4-2 combines with J gene TRBJ2-7, with 10 bases fitting TRBD2. The CDR3 has 16 amino acids. V shed 0 bases, J shed 3 bases, and the junction held 5 bases outside the gene matches. Germline values: CDR1 LGHNA, CDR2 YNFKEQ.